This note documents a single TCR beta chain sequence. The antigen it recognizes is unknown. No base quality information exists; no much larger clone differs at one position. The junction carries 15 bases between V and J, which are trimmed by 5 bases and 2 bases respectively. CDR1 MDHEN and CDR2 SYDVKM were looked up in the germline V gene. The CDR3 contains 15 residues, cysteine and phenylalanine counted. The read is trimmed to its CDR3 DNA, 45 bases read in frame from base 1. The goal of deep resolution MiSeq sequencing was a depth between 1 in 1 million and 1 in 200,000 T cells, and coverage averaged 10x per clonotype. The immunoSEQ hsTCRB Kit was used to generate the TCR beta libraries. The authors' pipeline ran thus. ImmunoSEQ Data Assistant and ImmunoSEQ Analyzer were used for data analysis, and V, D and J genes were assigned according to IMGT definitions. Clonality was computed as one minus normalized Shannon entropy of productive rearrangement frequencies, ranging from 0 to 1. Only overrepresented clonotypes making up at least 0.05% of the repertoire of each patient were included in the public clonotype analysis. About a dozen repertoires from age-matched healthy donors, obtained from immuneACCESS, served as clonality controls. Not all clones reach the TCRdb copy of this immuneACCESS table, which keeps in-frame sequences only. Checked studies attribute under half of the gap to unresolved V genes and leave the rest unexplained. For V, J and clone size, that table is used; D and trimming come from the DNA. Across this sample there are 97,000 or so clones, with around 80% seen only once. Of the sample, 32% falls within the top ten clones.

This sample is part of a study of cytotoxic CD8 clonotypes in ibrutinib-treated CLL (dated by TCRdb to about 2021). At the level of the whole study: The cohort included roughly 15 treatment-naive and 11 relapsed/refractory patients; roughly 17 were IGHV unmutated. Partial responses were observed in 24 patients and complete responses in 2; after a median follow-up of 68 months, remission was maintained in some 14 patients and progression was observed in some 12. The response samples were drawn at a median of roughly twelve months into treatment, with a range of roughly 6 to 40 months. On average, each sample had roughly 260,000 productive templates and more than 75,000 productive rearrangements. Of the approximately 90 people in the trial, about two dozen had longitudinal samples available. Cryopreserved peripheral blood mononuclear cells were collected before treatment, at response, and at either disease progression or sustained remission. All remission and progressive disease samples were collected while patients were still receiving ibrutinib.

The time point label, read with the paper, signifies: about twelve months on ibrutinib. For TCR beta library preparation, roughly 2.2 micrograms of genomic DNA was extracted from cryopreserved PBMCs. Longitudinal blood samples from CLL patients on ibrutinib monotherapy underwent high-throughput TCR beta sequencing. Patients were enrolled in a phase 2 open-label single-center ibrutinib monotherapy trial. Findings and caveats that apply to the study as a whole: Sampling times were not matched between sustained-remission and progressing patients, and lymph node repertoires were not studied. An increase in clonality was observed at ibrutinib response, with clonality remaining stable during sustained remission and falling back toward baseline at progression. Public clonotypes were rare and either shrank or stayed stable during treatment, and the rise in clonality at ibrutinib response reflected expansion of private clonotypes. At baseline, clonality was higher than in age-matched healthy donors and showed a strong correlation with circulating CD8+ T-cell counts.

The source was PBMCs, collected after 12 months of ibrutinib treatment. The sequence joins TRBV28 to TRBJ1-1; the D segment could be TRBD1, given 6 matching bases. This receptor was identified in a human donor with chronic lymphocytic leukemia. The DNA is as follows: TGTGCCAGCAGTCCCAGTGGGGGCCTAAACACTGAAGCTTTCTTT. Translated, this is CASSPSGGLNTEAFF.